Listed here is a single TCR beta chain. In TCRdb, the reads were re-called with MiXCR into one record per CDR3 protein. This table holds tens of thousands of distinct CDR3 sequences, around 21% found once. This sample was included in a study of lung T cells in sarcoidosis with Löfgren's syndrome. CDR1 GTSNPN and CDR2 SVGIG come from the germline V gene (reference sequence). This CDR3 has 13 residues. The germline V and J ends were trimmed by 2 bases and 10 bases, with 12 bases remaining between them. The sample was CD4+ T cells from PBMCs. This chain uses TRBV30 with TRBJ1-6; D remains unclear. The TCR was taken from a human donor with sarcoidosis (Löfgren's syndrome or another form), or a control subject (not recorded which). CDR3 in amino acids: CAWSSALGSPLHF. In DNA, the CDR3 is TGTGCCTGGAGTTCGGCCTTGGGGTCACCCCTCCACTTT.